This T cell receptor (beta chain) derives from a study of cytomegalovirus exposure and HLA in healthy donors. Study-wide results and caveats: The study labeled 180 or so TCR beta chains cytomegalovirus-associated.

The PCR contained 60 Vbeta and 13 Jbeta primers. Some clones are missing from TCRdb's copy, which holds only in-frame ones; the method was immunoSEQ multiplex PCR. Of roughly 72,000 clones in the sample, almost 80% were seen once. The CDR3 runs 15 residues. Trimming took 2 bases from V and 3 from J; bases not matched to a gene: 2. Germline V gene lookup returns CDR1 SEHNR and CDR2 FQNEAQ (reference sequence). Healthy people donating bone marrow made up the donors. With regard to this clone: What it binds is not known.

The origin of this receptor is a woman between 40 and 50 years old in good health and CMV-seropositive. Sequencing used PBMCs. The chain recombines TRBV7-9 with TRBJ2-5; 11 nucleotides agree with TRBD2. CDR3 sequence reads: CASSLSGLAEETQYF. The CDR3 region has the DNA TGTGCCAGCAGCTTATCGGGACTAGCGGAAGAGACCCAGTACTTC.